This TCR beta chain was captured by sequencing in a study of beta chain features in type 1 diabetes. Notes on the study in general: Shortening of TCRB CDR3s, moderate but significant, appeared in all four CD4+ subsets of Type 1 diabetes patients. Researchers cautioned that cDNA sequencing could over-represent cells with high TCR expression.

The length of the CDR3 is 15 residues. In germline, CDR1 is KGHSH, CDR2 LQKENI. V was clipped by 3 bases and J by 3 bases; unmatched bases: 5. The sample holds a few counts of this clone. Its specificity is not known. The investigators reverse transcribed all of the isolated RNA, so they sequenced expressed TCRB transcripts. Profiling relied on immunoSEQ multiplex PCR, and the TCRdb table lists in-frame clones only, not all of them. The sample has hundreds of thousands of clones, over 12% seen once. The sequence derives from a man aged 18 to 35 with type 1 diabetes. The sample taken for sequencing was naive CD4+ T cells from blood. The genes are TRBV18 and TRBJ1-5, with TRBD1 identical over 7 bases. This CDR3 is CASSPRGQANQPQHF. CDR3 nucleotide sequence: TGTGCCAGCTCACCCAGAGGACAGGCCAATCAGCCCCAGCATTTT.